Below are 5 T cell receptor beta chains sequenced from a single sample in a study of T cell repertoires in cytomegalovirus infection. MiXCR, applied by TCRdb to the reads, yields one record per CDR3 protein. The sample holds about 890,000 distinct CDR3 sequences, around 32% seen once. Antigen specificity for these receptors is unknown. The source was cultured CD8+ T cells from PBMCs, collected from culture after CMV antigen stimulation. Receptors originate from a human donor in good health (CMV status not recorded). Some clones in this sample may be carry-over from other donors' samples.

This clonotype was observed many times. This chain links TRBV7-2 with TRBJ1-4; the D is unclear. The CDR3 covers 16 residues. The germline V and J ends were trimmed by 4 bases and 0 bases, with 12 bases remaining between them. Germline V gives CDR1 SGHTA, CDR2 FQGNSA. The CDR3 is CASSYGWRATNEKLFF. DNA of the CDR3: TGTGCCAGCAGCTACGGGTGGCGGGCAACTAATGAAAAACTGTTTTTT. The variable domain in full, with the rest retrieved from reference TRBV7-2 and TRBJ1-4, is GAGVSQSPSNKVTEKGKDVELRCDPISGHTALYWYRQSLGQGLEFLIYFQGNSAPDKSGLPSDRFSAERTGGSVSTLTIQRTQQEDSAVYLCASSYGWRATNEKLFFGSGTQLSVL.

This sequence joins TRBV4-1 and TRBJ2-3; a possible D gene is TRBD1 (5 bases). The V gene's germline CDR1 is MGHRA and CDR2 YSYEKL. V lost 4 bases and J lost 6, with 11 bases in between. CDR3 length: 13 residues. DNA for the CDR3: TGCGCCAGCAGCCCTCCAGGGATGGATACGCAGTATTTT. The encoded protein is CASSPPGMDTQYF.

The chain carries TRBV10-3 and TRBJ2-7; either TRBD1 or TRBD2 may fit D (6 bases each). Trimming cost V 3 bases and J 5 bases, with 8 bases left between them. The CDR3 spans 12 residues. The V gene's germline CDR1 is ENHRY and CDR2 SYGVKD. The DNA of the CDR3 is TGTGCCATCAGTGAAGGGGGGAACGAGCAGTACGTC. Encoded protein: CAISEGGNEQYV.

This clonotype came up a few times. The gene calls are TRBV27 and TRBJ2-5; D may be TRBD2 (6 bases). The V end was cut by 7 bases, the J end by 0 bases, with 15 bases between. Germline V gene lookup returns CDR1 MNHEY and CDR2 SMNVEV (reference sequence). This CDR3 is 15 amino acids long. The chain's CDR3 is CASTRGVKYQETQYF. The CDR3 DNA reads TGTGCCAGCACTCGCGGGGTTAAGTACCAAGAGACCCAGTACTTC.

This clonotype was observed a handful of times. V gene TRBV7-6 combines with J gene TRBJ1-2; D unclear. Trimming stripped 8 bases from V and 6 bases from J, with 10 bases between. Germline lookup yields CDR1 SGHVS and CDR2 FNYEAQ. The length of the CDR3 is 11 residues. The CDR3 coding sequence is TGTGCCAGCCACGACACGCATGGCTACACCTTC. Translated: CASHDTHGYTF. Full variable domain (remainder filled in from reference TRBV7-6 and TRBJ1-2): GAGVSQSPRYKVTKRGQDVALRCDPISGHVSLYWYRQALGQGPEFLTYFNYEAQQDKSGLPNDRFSAERPEGSISTLTIQRTEQRDSAMYRCASHDTHGYTFGSGTRLTVV.